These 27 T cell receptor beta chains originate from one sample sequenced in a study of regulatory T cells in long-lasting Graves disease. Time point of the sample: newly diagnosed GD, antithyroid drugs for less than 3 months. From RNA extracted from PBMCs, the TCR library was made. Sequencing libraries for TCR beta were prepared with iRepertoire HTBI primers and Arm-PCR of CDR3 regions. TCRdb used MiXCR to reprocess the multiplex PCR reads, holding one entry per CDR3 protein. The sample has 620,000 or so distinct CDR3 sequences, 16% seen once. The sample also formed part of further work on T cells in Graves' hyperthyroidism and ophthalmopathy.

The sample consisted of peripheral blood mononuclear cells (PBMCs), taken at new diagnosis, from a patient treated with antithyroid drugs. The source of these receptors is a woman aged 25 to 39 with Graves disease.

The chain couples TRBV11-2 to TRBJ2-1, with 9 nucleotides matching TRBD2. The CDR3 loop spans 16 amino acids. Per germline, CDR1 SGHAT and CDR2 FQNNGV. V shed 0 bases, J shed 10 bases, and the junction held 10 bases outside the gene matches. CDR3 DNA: TGTGCCAGCAGCTTAGATCAGAGCGGGAGGAGTCGGGAGCAGTTCTTC. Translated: CASSLDQSGRSREQFF.

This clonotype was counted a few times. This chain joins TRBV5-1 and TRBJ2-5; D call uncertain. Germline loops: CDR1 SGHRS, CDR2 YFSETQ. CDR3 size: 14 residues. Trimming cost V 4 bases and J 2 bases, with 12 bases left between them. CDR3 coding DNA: TGCGCCAGCAGCCCCGGATTCAAGCAAGAGACCCAGTACTTC. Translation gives CASSPGFKQETQYF.

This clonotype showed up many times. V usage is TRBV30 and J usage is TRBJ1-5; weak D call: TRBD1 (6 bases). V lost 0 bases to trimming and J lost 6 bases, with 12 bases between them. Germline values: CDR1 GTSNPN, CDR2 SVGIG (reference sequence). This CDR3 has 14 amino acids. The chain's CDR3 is CAWSVPGRGQPQHF. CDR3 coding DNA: TGTGCCTGGAGTGTACCGGGCAGGGGTCAGCCCCAGCATTTT.

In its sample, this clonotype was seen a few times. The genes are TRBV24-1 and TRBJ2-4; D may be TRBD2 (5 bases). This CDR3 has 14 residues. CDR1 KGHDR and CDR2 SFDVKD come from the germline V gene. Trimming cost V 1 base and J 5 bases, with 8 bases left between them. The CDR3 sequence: CATSDFDSENIQYF. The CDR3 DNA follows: TGTGCCACCAGTGATTTTGATAGCGAAAACATTCAGTACTTC.

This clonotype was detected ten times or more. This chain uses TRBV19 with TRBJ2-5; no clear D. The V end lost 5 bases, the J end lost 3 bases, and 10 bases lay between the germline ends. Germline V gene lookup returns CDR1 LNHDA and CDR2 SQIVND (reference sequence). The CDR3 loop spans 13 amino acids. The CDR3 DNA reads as TGTGCCAGTAGTTGGACGTTGAAAGAGACCCAGTACTTC. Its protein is CASSWTLKETQYF.

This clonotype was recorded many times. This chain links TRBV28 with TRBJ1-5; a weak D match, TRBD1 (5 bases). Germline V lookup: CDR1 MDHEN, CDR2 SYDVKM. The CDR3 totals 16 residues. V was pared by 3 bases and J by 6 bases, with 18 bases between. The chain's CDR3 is CASSFNLGLRGQPQHF. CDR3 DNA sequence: TGTGCCAGCAGTTTTAACTTAGGGCTAAGGGGTCAGCCCCAGCATTTT.

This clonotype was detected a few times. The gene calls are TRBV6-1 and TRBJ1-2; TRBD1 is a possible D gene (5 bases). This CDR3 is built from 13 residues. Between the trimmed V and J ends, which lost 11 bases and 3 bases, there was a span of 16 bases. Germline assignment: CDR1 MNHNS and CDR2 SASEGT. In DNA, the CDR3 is TGTGCCTCCACAACCCCGGGGCACTATGGCTACACCTTC. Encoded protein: CASTTPGHYGYTF.

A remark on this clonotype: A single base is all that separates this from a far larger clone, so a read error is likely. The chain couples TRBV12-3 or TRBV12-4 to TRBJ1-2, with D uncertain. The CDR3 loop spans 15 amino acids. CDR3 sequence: CASSYSGRLNYGHTF. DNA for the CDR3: TGTGCCAGCAGTTACTCTGGCAGGTTGAACTATGGCCACACCTTC.

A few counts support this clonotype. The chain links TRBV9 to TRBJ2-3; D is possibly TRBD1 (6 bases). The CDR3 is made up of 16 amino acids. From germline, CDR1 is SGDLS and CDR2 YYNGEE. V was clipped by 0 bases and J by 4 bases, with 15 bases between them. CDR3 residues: CASSVGGRGGADTQYF. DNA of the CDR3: TGTGCCAGCAGCGTAGGGGGACGAGGGGGAGCAGATACGCAGTATTTT.

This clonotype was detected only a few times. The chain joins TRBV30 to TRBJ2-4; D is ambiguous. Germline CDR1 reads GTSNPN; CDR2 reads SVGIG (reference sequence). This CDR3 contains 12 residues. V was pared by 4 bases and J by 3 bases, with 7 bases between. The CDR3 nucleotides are TGTGCCTGGAAAGGCGGCAAAAACATTCAGTACTTC. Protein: CAWKGGKNIQYF.

The CDR3 DNA reads as TGTGCCAGCAGCTTAATGGGTTTCTCGGACAGAAGATTCTACGAGCAGTACTTC. Translating it yields CASSLMGFSDRRFYEQYF. The V gene is TRBV7-8, the J gene TRBJ2-7; a weak D match, TRBD1 (6 bases). The CDR3 spans 18 residues. Trimming took off 2 bases at V and 3 bases at J, with 23 bases between the two ends. The germline V gene encodes CDR1 SGHVS and CDR2 FQNEAQ.

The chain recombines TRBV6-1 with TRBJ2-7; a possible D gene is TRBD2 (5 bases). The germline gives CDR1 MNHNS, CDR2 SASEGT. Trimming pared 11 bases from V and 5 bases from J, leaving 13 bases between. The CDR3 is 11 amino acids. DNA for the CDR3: TGTGCCTCGAATCGGGGAAACGAGCAGTACTTC. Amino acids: CASNRGNEQYF.

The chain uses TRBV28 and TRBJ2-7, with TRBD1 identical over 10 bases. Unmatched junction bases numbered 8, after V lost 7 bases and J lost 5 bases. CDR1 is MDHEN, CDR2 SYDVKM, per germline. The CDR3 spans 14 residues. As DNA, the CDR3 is TGTGCCAGCACCCGACAGGGGGCCCGGCACGAGCAGTACTTC. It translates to CASTRQGARHEQYF.

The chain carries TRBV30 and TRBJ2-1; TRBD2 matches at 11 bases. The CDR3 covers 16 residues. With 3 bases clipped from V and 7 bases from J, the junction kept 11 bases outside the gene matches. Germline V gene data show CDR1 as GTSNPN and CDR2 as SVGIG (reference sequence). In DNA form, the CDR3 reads TGTGCCTGGAGGGGGACTAGCGGTACCTGGAGGAATGAGCAGTTCTTC. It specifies CAWRGTSGTWRNEQFF.

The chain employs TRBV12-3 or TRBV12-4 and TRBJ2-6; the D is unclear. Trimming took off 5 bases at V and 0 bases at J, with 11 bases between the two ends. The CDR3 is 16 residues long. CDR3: CASSPPRLSGANVLTF. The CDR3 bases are TGTGCCAGCAGTCCCCCGCGGCTCTCTGGGGCCAACGTCCTGACTTTC.

CDR3 DNA: TGCAGTGCACCCGGGGACTCCTCTGGAAACACCATATATTTT. This encodes CSAPGDSSGNTIYF. V gene TRBV20-1 combines with J gene TRBJ1-3, with TRBD1 as a possible D gene (5 bases). Trimming took 6 bases from V and 0 from J, leaving 12 bases between them. Per germline, CDR1 DFQATT and CDR2 SNEGSKA (reference sequence). This CDR3 spans 14 amino acids.

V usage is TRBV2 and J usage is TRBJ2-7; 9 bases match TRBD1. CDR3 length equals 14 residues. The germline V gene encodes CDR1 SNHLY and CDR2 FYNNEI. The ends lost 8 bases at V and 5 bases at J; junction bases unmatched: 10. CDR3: CASGKNRGLHEQYF. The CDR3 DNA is TGTGCCAGCGGAAAGAACAGGGGGCTCCACGAGCAGTACTTC.

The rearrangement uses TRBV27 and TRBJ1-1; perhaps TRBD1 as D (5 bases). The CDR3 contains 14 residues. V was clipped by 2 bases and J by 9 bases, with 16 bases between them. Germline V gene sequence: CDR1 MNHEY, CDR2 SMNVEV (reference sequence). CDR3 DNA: TGTGCCAGCAGTTTAAATATGGTGGGGACCAAAGCTTTCTTT. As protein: CASSLNMVGTKAFF.

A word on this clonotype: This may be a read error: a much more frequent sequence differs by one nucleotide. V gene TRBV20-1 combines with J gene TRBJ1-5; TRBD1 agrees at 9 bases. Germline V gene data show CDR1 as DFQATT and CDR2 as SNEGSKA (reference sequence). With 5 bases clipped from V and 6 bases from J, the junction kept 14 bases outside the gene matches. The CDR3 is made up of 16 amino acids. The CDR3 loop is CSAGFPGTGIRQPQHF. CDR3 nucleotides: TGCAGTGCTGGATTTCCCGGGACAGGGATTCGTCAGCCCCAGCATTTT.

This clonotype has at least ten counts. The CDR3 nucleotides read TGTGCCAGCAGTTGGATAGATCGAGAGACCCAGTACTTC. It is translated as CASSWIDRETQYF. The J gene is TRBJ2-5, the V gene TRBV12-3 or TRBV12-4; no firm D call. The ends were cut back, 4 bases at V and 4 bases at J, with 10 bases in the middle. The CDR3 spans 13 residues.

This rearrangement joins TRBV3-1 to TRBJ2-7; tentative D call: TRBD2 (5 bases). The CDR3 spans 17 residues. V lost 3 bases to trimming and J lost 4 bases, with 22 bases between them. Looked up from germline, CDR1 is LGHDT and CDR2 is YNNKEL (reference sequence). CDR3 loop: CASSQGFSSSRGYEQYF. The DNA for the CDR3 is TGTGCCAGCAGCCAGGGTTTTAGTTCCTCCCGAGGGTACGAGCAGTACTTC.

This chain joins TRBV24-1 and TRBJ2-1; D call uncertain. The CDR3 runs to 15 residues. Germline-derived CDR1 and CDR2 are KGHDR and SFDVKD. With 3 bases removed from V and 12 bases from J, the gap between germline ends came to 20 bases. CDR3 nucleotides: TGTGCCACCAGTGATCCCTCGATTGAACTCCTCGGGCAGTTCTTC. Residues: CATSDPSIELLGQFF.

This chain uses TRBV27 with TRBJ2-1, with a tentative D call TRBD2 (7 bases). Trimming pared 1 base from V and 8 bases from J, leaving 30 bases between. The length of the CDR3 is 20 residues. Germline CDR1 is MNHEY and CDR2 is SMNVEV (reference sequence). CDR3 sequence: CASSLYFSGVGGRGWHEQFF. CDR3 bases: TGTGCCAGCAGTTTATATTTTTCGGGCGTGGGGGGGCGCGGATGGCATGAGCAGTTCTTC.

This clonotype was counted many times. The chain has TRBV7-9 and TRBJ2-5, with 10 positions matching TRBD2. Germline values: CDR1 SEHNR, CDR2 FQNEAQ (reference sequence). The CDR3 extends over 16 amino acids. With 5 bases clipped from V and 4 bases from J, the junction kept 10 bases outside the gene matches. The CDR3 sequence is CASSPPSGRTGETQYF. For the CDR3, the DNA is TGTGCCAGCAGCCCCCCTAGCGGGAGAACGGGAGAGACCCAGTACTTC.

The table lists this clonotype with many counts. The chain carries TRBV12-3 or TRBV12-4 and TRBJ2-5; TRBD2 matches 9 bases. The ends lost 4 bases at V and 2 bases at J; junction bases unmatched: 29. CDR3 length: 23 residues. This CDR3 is CASSSRGLAFGALRYGEQETQYF. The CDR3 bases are TGTGCCAGCAGTTCCCGCGGACTAGCGTTTGGGGCGTTGCGTTACGGCGAGCAAGAGACCCAGTACTTC.

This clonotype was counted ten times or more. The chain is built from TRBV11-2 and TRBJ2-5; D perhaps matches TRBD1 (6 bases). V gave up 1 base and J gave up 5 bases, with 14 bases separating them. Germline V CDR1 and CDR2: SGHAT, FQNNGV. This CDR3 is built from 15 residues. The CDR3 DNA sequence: TGTGCCAGCAGCTTAGTTCCAGGGGTAGCGGAGACCCAGTACTTC. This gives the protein CASSLVPGVAETQYF.

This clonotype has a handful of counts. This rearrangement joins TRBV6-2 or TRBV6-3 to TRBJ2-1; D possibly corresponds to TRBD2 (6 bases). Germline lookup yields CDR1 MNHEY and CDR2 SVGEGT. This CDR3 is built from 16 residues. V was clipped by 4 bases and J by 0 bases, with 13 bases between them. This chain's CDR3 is CASSFGTLSSYNEQFF. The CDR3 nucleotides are TGTGCCAGCAGTTTCGGGACTCTTAGCTCCTACAATGAGCAGTTCTTC.